These 31 T cell receptor beta chains were sequenced from one sample in a study of blood T cell repertoires in COVID-19. Only in-frame clones appear in the TCRdb table, and some are missing; sequencing was by immunoSEQ multiplex PCR. Of about 110,000 clones detected, approximately 88% appear once; the ten largest clones hold approximately 2.5%. Sample: peripheral blood. All receptors derive from a human donor in a cohort sampled during active COVID-19.

The CDR3 DNA sequence: TGTGCCAGCAGTTTAAGCGGGGCCTCCTACGAGCAGTACTTC. Its translation: CASSLSGASYEQYF. V gene TRBV28 combines with J gene TRBJ2-7; 7 bases line up with TRBD2. The CDR3 has 14 residues. Per germline, CDR1 MDHEN and CDR2 SYDVKM. V gave up 2 bases and J gave up 0 bases; unmatched junction bases: 1.

This chain uses TRBV9 with TRBJ2-7; 12 bases line up with TRBD1. CDR1 is SGDLS and CDR2 is YYNGEE in the germline V gene. The CDR3 runs 15 residues. V trimming: 3 bases; J trimming: 4 bases; junction bases outside the gene matches: 5. The CDR3 nucleotides read TGTGCCAGCAGCGGGGGGACAGGGGGCTTGTACGAGCAGTACTTC. It specifies CASSGGTGGLYEQYF.

The CDR3 coding sequence is TGTGCCACCAGTGACCGCGGGACTAGCGGGAGAACAGATACGCAGTATTTT. Its protein product is CATSDRGTSGRTDTQYF. V and J are TRBV24-1 and TRBJ2-3, with TRBD2 matching 14 bases. The ends lost 4 bases at V and 3 bases at J; junction bases unmatched: 5. This CDR3 is built from 17 residues. Germline V gives CDR1 KGHDR, CDR2 SFDVKD.

This clone occurred a few times. The J gene is TRBJ1-2, the V gene TRBV2; D gene uncertain. The CDR3 is 11 amino acids. Germline loops: CDR1 SNHLY, CDR2 FYNNEI. Trimming stripped 3 bases from V and 9 bases from J, with 8 bases between. As DNA, the CDR3 is TGTGCCAGCAGTGATGGACTGAGCTACACCTTC. This gives the protein CASSDGLSYTF.

The genes are TRBV9 and TRBJ1-6; TRBD1 is a possible D gene (6 bases). Looked up from germline, CDR1 is SGDLS and CDR2 is YYNGEE. There are 15 residues in the CDR3. Between the trimmed V and J ends, which lost 0 bases and 6 bases, there was a span of 10 bases. CDR3 bases: TGTGCCAGCAGCGTAGGGGGGGGCAGTAATTCACCCCTCCACTTT. This translates into CASSVGGGSNSPLHF.

The chain recombines TRBV9 with TRBJ2-2, with TRBD1 matching over 11 bases. The CDR3 totals 15 residues. Unmatched junction bases numbered 3, after V lost 2 bases and J lost 6 bases. Germline-derived CDR1 and CDR2 are SGDLS and YYNGEE. DNA for the CDR3: TGTGCCAGCAGCGTTTCGGACAGGGGGCCCGGGGAGCTGTTTTTT. The encoded protein is CASSVSDRGPGELFF.

This sequence joins TRBV24-1 and TRBJ1-1; the D is unclear. The CDR3 consists of 16 residues. The germline gives CDR1 KGHDR, CDR2 SFDVKD. The ends were cut back, 5 bases at V and 0 bases at J, with 15 bases in the middle. In DNA, the CDR3 is TGTGCCACCAGTGCGTCGAATGAGGGCTTGAACACTGAAGCTTTCTTT. As protein: CATSASNEGLNTEAFF.

This clone was counted a single time. The chain has TRBV28 and TRBJ2-3; 7 bases align to TRBD1. Germline trimming cut 6 bases from V and 4 bases from J; bases unmatched to any gene: 13. This CDR3 contains 16 residues. Looked up from germline, CDR1 is MDHEN and CDR2 is SYDVKM. The CDR3 DNA is TGTGCCAGCAGACGGGACAGCTCGGATATCGCAGATACGCAGTATTTT. Protein sequence: CASRRDSSDIADTQYF.

This clone was counted a few times. The CDR3 loop is CASSFGSSYNEQFF. The DNA of the CDR3 is TGTGCCAGCAGTTTCGGGAGCTCCTACAATGAGCAGTTCTTC. The chain couples TRBV27 to TRBJ2-1; weak D call: TRBD2 (6 bases). There are 14 residues in the CDR3. CDR1 is MNHEY and CDR2 is SMNVEV in the germline V gene (reference sequence). V lost 3 bases to trimming and J lost 0 bases, with 6 bases between them.

The chain employs TRBV29-1 and TRBJ2-5; 7 bases agree with TRBD2. Germline trimming cut 7 bases from V and 2 bases from J; bases unmatched to any gene: 13. CDR1 and CDR2 (germline): SQVTM, ANQGSEA. This CDR3 is built from 15 residues. The CDR3 DNA is TGCAGCGCGAAAATCGGGGGAGGGGTTCAAGAGACCCAGTACTTC. Its translation is CSAKIGGGVQETQYF.

CDR3: CASSQNPGGTGELFF. The CDR3 region has the DNA TGTGCCAGCAGCCAAAACCCAGGGGGCACCGGGGAGCTGTTTTTT. The J gene is TRBJ2-2, the V gene TRBV3-1 (or the pseudogene TRBV3-2); 7 positions agree with TRBD1. J gave up 4 bases and V 2 bases, and 4 bases lay outside the gene matches. Germline loops: CDR1 LGHDT, CDR2 YNNKEL (reference sequence). The CDR3 is 15 amino acids.

This clone was detected once. The chain has TRBV4-1 and TRBJ1-1; TRBD1 might be the D (5 bases). From germline, CDR1 is MGHRA and CDR2 YSYEKL. V was cut by 1 base and J by 3 bases, with 18 bases left in between. There are 17 residues in the CDR3. This CDR3 is CASSQAGHSQGDTEAFF. The CDR3 DNA reads as TGCGCCAGCAGCCAAGCTGGGCACAGCCAAGGGGACACTGAAGCTTTCTTT.

The chain is built from TRBV28 and TRBJ2-3; TRBD2 matches 16 bases. V lost 6 bases to trimming and J lost 8 bases; unmatched junction nucleotides: 5. CDR1 and CDR2 (germline): MDHEN, SYDVKM. CDR3 length: 15 amino acids. The CDR3 bases are TGTGCCAGCAGCGTCGGGACTAGCGGGGGGGCTACGCAGTATTTT. It yields the protein CASSVGTSGGATQYF.

The V gene is TRBV4-2, the J gene TRBJ2-7; 11 bases match TRBD2. V lost 4 bases, J lost 1 base, and 12 bases stayed unmatched. The CDR3 runs 18 residues. CDR1 is LGHNA, CDR2 YNFKEQ, per germline. CDR3 sequence reads: CASSPGASGGLSSYEQYF. CDR3 bases: TGTGCCAGCAGCCCAGGGGCTAGCGGGGGGCTTTCTTCCTACGAGCAGTACTTC.

The chain uses TRBV3-1 (or the pseudogene TRBV3-2) and TRBJ1-2, with 10 positions matching TRBD1. Germline V lookup: CDR1 LGHDT, CDR2 YNNKEL (reference sequence). This CDR3 contains 15 residues. V was pared by 7 bases and J by 5 bases, with 10 bases of the junction left unmatched. CDR3 coding DNA: TGTGCCAGCAAACCCGGGACAGGGGTTTCTTATGGCTACACCTTC. This sequence encodes CASKPGTGVSYGYTF.

The V gene is TRBV29-1, the J gene TRBJ2-7, with a weak D call TRBD1 (5 bases). V gave up 4 bases and J gave up 2 bases, with 18 bases separating them. This CDR3 is 15 amino acids long. Germline-derived CDR1 and CDR2 are SQVTM and ANQGSEA. CDR3 in DNA: TGCAGCGTTGGGATCAGAAAAGGGGTCGCCTACGAGCAGTACTTC. It encodes CSVGIRKGVAYEQYF.

The chain carries TRBV6-5 and TRBJ2-7; D is undetermined. The CDR3 length is 16 residues. CDR1 is MNHEY, CDR2 SVGAGI, per germline. Trimming took 2 bases from V and 2 from J, leaving 16 bases between them. The CDR3 is CASSYEASSLPYEQYF. CDR3 DNA: TGTGCCAGCAGTTACGAGGCCTCTTCCCTCCCCTACGAGCAGTACTTC.

In this sample, this clone turned up a few times. The chain joins TRBV6-5 to TRBJ1-3; tentative D call: TRBD1 (5 bases). This CDR3 is 14 amino acids long. Trimming removed 6 bases at V and 6 bases at J, with 15 bases between. The germline V gene has CDR1 MNHEY and CDR2 SVGAGI. The DNA of the CDR3 is TGTGCCAGCAGCAGCGACAGCAATTTAAACACCATATATTTT. Translating gives CASSSDSNLNTIYF.

The rearrangement uses TRBV18 and TRBJ2-7; D possibly corresponds to TRBD1 (6 bases). The length of the CDR3 is 13 residues. V was pared by 6 bases and J by 0 bases, with 9 bases between. CDR1 is KGHSH, CDR2 LQKENI, per germline. The CDR3 loop reads CASSQGSSYEQYF. The DNA for the CDR3 is TGTGCCAGCTCGCAGGGGAGCTCCTACGAGCAGTACTTC.

J is TRBJ2-7 and V is TRBV28, with 7 nucleotides matching TRBD1. The CDR3 sequence is 14 residues long. Germline CDR1 is MDHEN and CDR2 is SYDVKM. V trimming: 2 bases; J trimming: 2 bases; junction bases outside the gene matches: 3. The CDR3, as DNA: TGTGCCAGCAGTTTAACAGGGGTAACCTACGAGCAGTACTTC. Translating it yields CASSLTGVTYEQYF.

The chain combines TRBV11-2 with TRBJ2-7; D possibly corresponds to TRBD1 (5 bases). Germline lookup yields CDR1 SGHAT and CDR2 FQNNGV. The V end was cut by 0 bases, the J end by 4 bases, with 13 bases between. The CDR3 totals 15 residues. The CDR3 bases are TGTGCCAGCAGCTTAGATGGTACAGGAGTGTACGAGCAGTACTTC. It encodes CASSLDGTGVYEQYF.

This clone appeared a single time. The chain recombines TRBV7-8 with TRBJ2-1, with D possibly matching TRBD2 (5 bases). The CDR3 is made up of 14 amino acids. V lost 2 bases and J lost 7, with 12 bases in between. CDR1 is SGHVS, CDR2 FQNEAQ, per germline. The CDR3 spells CASSLRGSKNEQFF. In DNA form, the CDR3 reads TGTGCCAGCAGCTTAAGAGGGAGCAAGAATGAGCAGTTCTTC.

The chain carries TRBV11-2 and TRBJ1-5; D is possibly TRBD1 (5 bases). The CDR3 has 13 amino acids. Trimming pared 5 bases from V and 7 bases from J, leaving 12 bases between. The germline V gene has CDR1 SGHAT and CDR2 FQNNGV. In DNA form, the CDR3 reads TGTGCCAGCAGCCAAACCTACAGGCAGCCCCAGCATTTT. The encoded protein is CASSQTYRQPQHF.

This sequence joins TRBV12-3 or TRBV12-4 and TRBJ2-5, with TRBD1 as a possible D gene (6 bases). Trimming took 5 bases from V and 5 from J, leaving 9 bases between them. The CDR3 totals 12 residues. The chain's CDR3 is CASSLRGETQYF. CDR3 nucleotide sequence: TGTGCCAGCAGTCTTAGGGGGGAGACCCAGTACTTC.

Only a few counts were recorded for this clone. The genes are TRBV18 and TRBJ2-1; 10 nucleotides align to TRBD2. The CDR3 length is 22 residues. CDR1 is KGHSH and CDR2 is LQKENI in the germline V gene. The V and J ends lost 4 bases and 6 bases, in that order; junction bases with no gene match: 27. CDR3 residues: CASSLPVIGTVGLAGVLNEQFF. The CDR3 DNA follows: TGTGCCAGCTCACTCCCAGTTATCGGAACTGTCGGCCTAGCGGGAGTTCTCAATGAGCAGTTCTTC.

The rearrangement links TRBV2 to TRBJ1-5, with no clear D. Germline V lookup: CDR1 SNHLY, CDR2 FYNNEI. V was shortened by 0 bases and J by 9 bases, with 24 bases between the two germline ends. This CDR3 is 18 amino acids long. CDR3 sequence reads: CASSEALLYGEGVGPQHF. The DNA for the CDR3 is TGTGCCAGCAGTGAAGCGCTTCTTTATGGAGAAGGAGTCGGGCCCCAGCATTTT.

The gene calls are TRBV7-9 and TRBJ2-5; the D gene is possibly TRBD1 (5 bases). The CDR3 length is 14 residues. The V gene lost 4 bases and the J gene lost 0 bases, with 9 bases spanning the gap. CDR1 and CDR2 from the germline V gene are SEHNR and FQNEAQ (reference sequence). As DNA, the CDR3 is TGTGCCAGCAGCTCCTCAGGGAACCAAGAGACCCAGTACTTC. It encodes CASSSSGNQETQYF.

This sequence joins TRBV6-6 and TRBJ1-5; D is unresolved. The V gene lost 5 bases and the J gene lost 2 bases, with 7 bases spanning the gap. The germline V gene encodes CDR1 MNHNY and CDR2 SVGAGI (reference sequence). CDR3 length: 13 amino acids. Written as DNA, the CDR3 is TGTGCCAGCAGTGCGCCCGGCAATCAGCCCCAGCATTTT. This encodes CASSAPGNQPQHF.

The sample holds one count of this clone. The chain carries TRBV4-1 and TRBJ2-3; 8 bases line up with TRBD2. The CDR3 spans 14 residues. V gave up 5 bases and J gave up 5 bases; unmatched junction bases: 6. CDR1 is MGHRA, CDR2 YSYEKL, per germline. CDR3 bases: TGCGCCAGCAGCACCGGGAGGGCCCAAGATACGCAGTATTTT. The encoded protein is CASSTGRAQDTQYF.

This chain links TRBV2 with TRBJ2-1; possible D gene TRBD2, 6 bases. V was trimmed by 4 bases and J by 5 bases, leaving 24 bases between them. The CDR3 runs 18 residues. In germline, CDR1 is SNHLY, CDR2 FYNNEI. CDR3 sequence (DNA): TGTGCCAGCAGTGGAGAACTAGGAGGGCTTCGCCAGGACAATGAGCAGTTCTTC. This encodes CASSGELGGLRQDNEQFF.

This clone has only a few counts. This sequence joins TRBV7-3 and TRBJ1-1; no clear D. The CDR3 contains 13 residues. V was clipped by 5 bases and J by 0 bases, with 7 bases between them. Germline V lookup: CDR1 SGHTA, CDR2 FQGTGA. CDR3 sequence reads: CASSLSMNTEAFF. CDR3 coding DNA: TGTGCCAGCAGCCTAAGTATGAACACTGAAGCTTTCTTT.